Below, 11 T cell receptor beta chains from the same sample are listed, as sequenced in a study of radiation and T cells in renal cell carcinoma. The repertoire was sequenced with immunoSEQ multiplex PCR; TCRdb's copy has only in-frame clones and lacks some. Found here are approximately 120,000 clones, 80% to 85% of them singletons; the top ten hold 2.5% to 3.5%. Stated time point: baseline pretreatment blood. Treatment: 15 Gy SBRT to primary tumor, nephrectomy 4 weeks later. The sample here was blood, taken from a patient whose treatment included radiotherapy and nephrectomy. All receptors derive from a woman in her fifties or sixties with renal cell carcinoma.

The genes are TRBV28 and TRBJ1-2, with D perhaps matching TRBD1 (6 bases). V was cut by 3 bases and J by 6 bases, with 17 bases left in between. This CDR3 spans 15 amino acids. CDR1 MDHEN and CDR2 SYDVKM come from the germline V gene. Written as DNA, the CDR3 is TGTGCCAGCAGTTTCGGAGGGGGGAGAGTACATGGCTACACCTTC. This gives the protein CASSFGGGRVHGYTF.

V usage is TRBV4-1 and J usage is TRBJ2-7; maybe TRBD1 (6 bases). The CDR3 runs 15 residues. The V end lost 0 bases, the J end lost 6 bases, and 15 bases lay between the germline ends. The germline V gene has CDR1 MGHRA and CDR2 YSYEKL. CDR3 sequence: CASSQEGRGVGEQYF. The CDR3 DNA is TGCGCCAGCAGCCAAGAAGGCAGGGGAGTTGGCGAGCAGTACTTC.

This clone appeared a few times. The genes are TRBV6-1 and TRBJ1-2; no reliable D call. Trimming stripped 8 bases from V and 2 bases from J, with 15 bases between. Germline-derived CDR1 and CDR2 are MNHNS and SASEGT. This CDR3 has 14 amino acids. CDR3 coding DNA: TGTGCCAGCCTGATGGACGGATTCAACTATGGCTACACCTTC. Its protein product is CASLMDGFNYGYTF.

The CDR3 loop reads CASSLGADYEQYF. The DNA for the CDR3 is TGTGCCAGCAGCTTAGGGGCTGACTACGAGCAGTACTTC. The rearrangement links TRBV7-2 to TRBJ2-7, with D unclear. Germline V gene sequence: CDR1 SGHTA, CDR2 FQGNSA. V shed 1 base and J shed 3 bases, with 7 bases lying between them. This CDR3 is built from 13 residues.

The chain employs TRBV27 and TRBJ2-7; tentatively, D is TRBD1 (5 bases). The CDR3 is 14 residues long. The V gene's germline CDR1 is MNHEY and CDR2 SMNVEV (reference sequence). V was pared by 6 bases and J by 0 bases, with 12 bases between. The CDR3 protein is CASRPRQLSYEQYF. The CDR3 DNA reads TGTGCCAGCAGACCCAGACAGCTCTCCTACGAGCAGTACTTC.

V usage is TRBV2 and J usage is TRBJ2-5, with 8 bases identical to TRBD1. Germline V gene data show CDR1 as SNHLY and CDR2 as FYNNEI. CDR3 size: 12 residues. The ends lost 6 bases at V and 4 bases at J; junction bases unmatched: 1. CDR3 residues: CASRQGGETQYF. CDR3 sequence (DNA): TGTGCCAGCAGACAGGGGGGAGAGACCCAGTACTTC.

The rearrangement joins TRBV6-1 to TRBJ1-5; D gene uncertain. Germline-derived CDR1 and CDR2 are MNHNS and SASEGT. Trimming removed 5 bases from V and 6 bases from J, with 17 bases in between. This CDR3 comprises 15 residues. The CDR3 is CASSIVEGSGQPQHF. As DNA, the CDR3 is TGTGCCAGCAGTATAGTGGAAGGGTCGGGTCAGCCCCAGCATTTT.

The CDR3 protein is CASSIWSGPSYNEQFF. CDR3 nucleotides: TGTGCCAGTAGTATTTGGAGCGGGCCTTCTTACAATGAGCAGTTCTTC. The rearrangement uses TRBV19 and TRBJ2-1; possible D gene TRBD2, 6 bases. In germline, CDR1 is LNHDA, CDR2 SQIVND (reference sequence). Between the trimmed V and J ends, which lost 3 bases and 4 bases, there was a span of 16 bases. The CDR3 runs to 16 residues.

V gene TRBV28 combines with J gene TRBJ2-7; D is uncertain. The CDR3 is 12 residues long. Germline CDR1 and CDR2: MDHEN and SYDVKM. Between the trimmed V and J ends, which lost 3 bases and 4 bases, there was a span of 7 bases. The CDR3 loop reads CASSFFQYEQYF. For the CDR3, the DNA is TGTGCCAGCAGTTTTTTTCAGTACGAGCAGTACTTC.

The gene calls are TRBV19 and TRBJ2-1; 7 bases fit TRBD1. The ends lost 6 bases at V and 1 base at J; junction bases unmatched: 9. This CDR3 is 16 amino acids long. The germline V gene encodes CDR1 LNHDA and CDR2 SQIVND (reference sequence). CDR3 residues: CASSRQGRSSYNEQFF. The DNA for the CDR3 is TGTGCCAGTAGCAGACAGGGCCGGAGTTCCTACAATGAGCAGTTCTTC. The whole variable domain, remainder taken from reference TRBV19 and TRBJ2-1, is DGGITQSPKYLFRKEGQNVTLSCEQNLNHDAMYWYRQDPGQGLRLIYYSQIVNDFQKGDIAEGYSVSREKKESFPLTVTSAQKNPTAFYLCASSRQGRSSYNEQFFGPGTRLTVL.

The CDR3 nucleotides read TGTGCCAGCAGCTTAGCGGGGGGGTTCGAGCAGTACTTC. Its protein is CASSLAGGFEQYF. The chain joins TRBV7-2 to TRBJ2-7; 7 nucleotides line up with TRBD2. This CDR3 is 13 amino acids long. With V trimmed by 0 bases and J by 6 bases, 2 bases remained unmatched. Per germline, CDR1 SGHTA and CDR2 FQGNSA. The complete variable domain, with remaining parts taken from reference TRBV7-2 and TRBJ2-7, reads GAGVSQSPSNKVTEKGKDVELRCDPISGHTALYWYRQSLGQGLEFLIYFQGNSAPDKSGLPSDRFSAERTGGSVSTLTIQRTQQEDSAVYLCASSLAGGFEQYFGPGTRLTVT.